This TCR beta chain was retrieved from a study of blood T cells in healthy people across ages. CDR3 size: 13 residues. A J-beta primer mix and a sample-barcoded 5' primer were used in a second PCR of roughly 7 to 12 cycles. Every cDNA was tagged by a template-switch adaptor with 12 random nucleotides. TCRdb re-called the 5' RACE reads with MiXCR, one entry per CDR3 protein. The sample includes 800,000 or so distinct CDR3 sequences, 20% to 25% seen only once; the top ten take approximately 4%. The same data also went into a second study, on T cells of mothers and their children. From that paper: Extraction yielded RNA that went, in full, into cDNA synthesis at roughly 1.5 ug per 15 ul. A second PCR was performed with the M1S primer. This primer added sample barcodes and 2-4 random nucleotides. Overlap in related mother-child pairs always slightly exceeded unrelated pairs, never significantly.

Sequencing was carried out using blood. The receptor comes from a boy aged 5-17 years in good health. The chain combines TRBV12-3 or TRBV12-4 with TRBJ2-5, with D hard to call. Judging by the DNA end, TRBJ2-7 fits better; the J call may be wrong. CDR3 sequence reads: CASSFPGYYEQYF. CDR3 nucleotide sequence: TGTGCCAGCAGTTTCCCCGGGTACTACGAGCAGTACTTC.